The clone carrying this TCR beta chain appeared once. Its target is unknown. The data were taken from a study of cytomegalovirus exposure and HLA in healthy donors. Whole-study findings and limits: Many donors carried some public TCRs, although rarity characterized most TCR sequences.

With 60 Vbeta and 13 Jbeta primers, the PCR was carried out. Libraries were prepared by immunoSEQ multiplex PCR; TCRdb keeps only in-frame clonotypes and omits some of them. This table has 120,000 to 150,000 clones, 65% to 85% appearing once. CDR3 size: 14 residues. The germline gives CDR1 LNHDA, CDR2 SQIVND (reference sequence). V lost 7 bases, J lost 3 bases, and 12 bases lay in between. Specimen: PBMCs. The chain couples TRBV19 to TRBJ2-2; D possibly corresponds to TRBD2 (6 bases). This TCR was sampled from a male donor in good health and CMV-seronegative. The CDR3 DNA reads TGTGCCAGTAATCGGGACTTAGACACCGGGGAGCTGTTTTTT. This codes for CASNRDLDTGELFF.